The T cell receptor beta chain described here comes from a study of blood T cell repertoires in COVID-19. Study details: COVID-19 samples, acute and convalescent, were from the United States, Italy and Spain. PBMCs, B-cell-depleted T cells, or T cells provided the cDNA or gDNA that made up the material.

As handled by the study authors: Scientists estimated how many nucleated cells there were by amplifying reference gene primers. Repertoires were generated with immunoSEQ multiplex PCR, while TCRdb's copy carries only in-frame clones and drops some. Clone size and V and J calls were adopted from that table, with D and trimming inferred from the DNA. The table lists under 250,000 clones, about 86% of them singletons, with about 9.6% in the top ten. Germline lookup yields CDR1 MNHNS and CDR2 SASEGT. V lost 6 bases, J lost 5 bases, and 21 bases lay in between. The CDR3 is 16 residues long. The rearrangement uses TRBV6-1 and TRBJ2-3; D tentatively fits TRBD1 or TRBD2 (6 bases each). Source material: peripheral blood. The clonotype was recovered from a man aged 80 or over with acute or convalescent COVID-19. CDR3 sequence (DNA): TGTGCCAGCAGAGAACAGGGCGGGACCGGCGGAGATACGCAGTATTTT. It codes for CASREQGGTGGDTQYF.